The entry below describes one T cell receptor beta chain. Antigen specificity is unknown. This CDR3 region has 15 residues. V lost 2 bases and J 7 bases, leaving 12 bases between the germline ends. Germline V gives CDR1 KGHSH, CDR2 LQKENI. Ipilimumab-mediated CTLA-4 blockade plus focal radiation was given to patients having chemo-refractory metastatic non-small-cell lung cancer. The data belong to a study of radiotherapy plus CTLA-4 blockade in lung cancer. Study information: Objective responses emerged in around 19% of patients, and 31% attained disease control. General study points: Tumor-origin TCR clones grew in blood after radiotherapy plus ipilimumab.

The protocol was immunoSEQ multiplex PCR, while the TCRdb copy is restricted to in-frame clones and leaves out a portion. The sample consists of about 60,000 clones, approximately 76% of them appearing once. This TCR was sampled from a human donor with non-small cell lung cancer who had a complete response to radiotherapy plus ipilimumab. The rearrangement links TRBV18 to TRBJ1-6; a possible D gene is TRBD1 (6 bases). The source material was peripheral blood, sampled from a patient treated with radiotherapy plus ipilimumab. The CDR3 bases are TGTGCCAGCTCACCAATAGAAGGACAGAATTCACCCCTCCACTTT. Translated: CASSPIEGQNSPLHF.